This T cell receptor beta chain was found in a study of technical replicates of blood from a few donors (TCRdb year 2017). Cut back by 4 bases and 4 bases, the V and J ends lie 10 bases apart. For CDR1 and CDR2, the germline V gene lists SGHTA and FQGNSA. From cysteine to phenylalanine, the CDR3 is 13 amino acids long. CDR3 DNA only is kept here, 39 bases in frame from base 1. Libraries were made using the immunoSEQ multiplex PCR assay. TCRdb retrieved this table from immuneACCESS and kept in-frame rearrangements only. Not all clones are present; in checked studies, unresolved V genes account for under half, and no reason is known for the remainder. The sample table records 75,000 to 95,000 clones; 90% to 96% of these occur just once. Together, the top ten hold 0.36% of the sample. A note on this clone: What this receptor recognizes is not known. Per-nucleotide qualities are absent, and no much larger clonotype sits a single base away.

The V gene is TRBV7-2 and the J gene is TRBJ2-5, and possibly TRBD2, on 5 matching bases. The TCR comes from a human donor in good health. Sequencing used T cells isolated from PBMCs. The nucleotide sequence is TGTGCCAGCAGCTCCCTACTAGGAGAGACCCAGTACTTC. Its protein reads: CASSSLLGETQYF.